Listed below are T cell receptor beta chains from one sample, sequenced in a study of blood T cell repertoires in COVID-19. The assay was immunoSEQ multiplex PCR, and TCRdb's table has in-frame clones only and misses some. This table holds around 140,000 clones, roughly 85% found once. Source material: peripheral blood. These receptors originate from a human donor with acute or convalescent COVID-19. The donor label of this sample is uncertain. CDR3s leave out the opening cysteine and the closing phenylalanine or tryptophan. Size tells how often a clone was seen (once, few, many) or the class of an expanded clone, and some rows leave it out.

>NA|TRBV10-3|TRBJ2-3
ATEGQVTDTQY
>NA|TRBV7-3|TRBJ2-5
ASSSRQGETQY
>once|TRBV5-4|TRBJ2-5
ASSLSAGAYQETQY
>NA|TRBV5-4|TRBJ1-1
ASTSDSRNTEAF
>NA|TRBV30|TRBJ2-1
AWSVGLIEQF
>NA|TRBV29-1|TRBJ2-5
SAEGQNTETQY
>NA|TRBV7-9|TRBJ1-2
ASSSGQNYGYT
>NA|TRBV5-1|TRBJ1-1
ASSPSRARGNTEAF
>NA|TRBV19|TRBJ2-4
ASSQFRNLAKNIQY
>NA|TRBV5-1|TRBJ2-3
ASSWGTSTDTQY
>NA|TRBV27|TRBJ1-2
ASSSLTMDYGYT
>NA|TRBV13|TRBJ1-1
ASSLFRDRGQRANTEAF
>once|TRBV27|TRBJ1-2
ASTLRGPWANYGYT
>NA|TRBV5-6|TRBJ1-2
ASRQGYGYT
>NA|TRBV29-1|TRBJ1-2
SVEERQGDYGYT
>NA|TRBV30|TRBJ1-1
AWTRTGYTEAF
>NA|TRBV5-1|TRBJ1-4
ASSVGGTGTNEKLF
>once|TRBV24-1|TRBJ2-3
ATSDPMAAGGDPDTQY
>NA|TRBV28|TRBJ1-1
ASSTGSRAF
>NA|TRBV28|TRBJ1-4
ASSSQGINEKLF
>NA|TRBV6-5|TRBJ2-1
ASTEGGYNEQF
>large|TRBV7-9|TRBJ2-1
ASSLGQGYHSYNEQF
>NA|TRBV6-4|TRBJ2-2
ASSEQANTGELF
>NA|TRBV5-4|TRBJ1-1
ASSSQDRVLEAF
>NA|TRBV13|TRBJ2-1
ASSTRGPYNEQF
>NA|TRBV4-3|TRBJ2-1
ASSRLAGADNEQF
>NA|TRBV28|TRBJ2-2
ASSLAGLGAGELF
>NA|TRBV7-8|TRBJ1-4
ASSSATHEKLF
>NA|TRBV2|TRBJ2-7
ASSEALQTSVPYEQY
>few|TRBV28|TRBJ2-7
ASSDLRGEQY
>once|TRBV6-6|TRBJ1-2
ASSYPRGQGYYGYT
>NA|TRBV5-1|TRBJ1-1
ASRAQGGGLNTEAF
>NA|TRBV5-4|TRBJ2-3
ACRQRSTDTQY
>NA|TRBV4-1|TRBJ1-2
ASSQRQTNNYGYT
>NA|TRBV27|TRBJ2-5
ASRLAGGVVETQY
>NA|TRBV28|TRBJ1-5
ASSLANNGRVRNQPQH
>once|TRBV5-4|TRBJ2-7
ASSLRSAAGGREQY
>NA|TRBV3-1/TRBV3-2|TRBJ2-3
ASSQESGFGTDTQY
>NA|TRBV19|TRBJ2-3
ASSMDRADTQY
>NA|TRBV18|TRBJ2-1
ASSPQQANEQF
>NA|TRBV20-1|TRBJ1-3
SARDPDTIY
>NA|TRBV5-6|TRBJ1-2
ASSFDGPGGYGYT
>NA|TRBV5-5|TRBJ2-1
ASSFTYGLAGPYEQF
>NA|TRBV5-1|TRBJ1-3
ASSFMGQGSGNTIY
>NA|TRBV5-1|TRBJ1-2
ASSLSDAAYGYT
>NA|TRBV6-5|TRBJ2-3
ASSYFGLAGTDTQY
>few|TRBV2|TRBJ1-4
ASTRPPANEKLF
>NA|TRBV18|TRBJ1-2
ASSPTDTNYGYT
>NA|TRBV12-3/TRBV12-4|TRBJ1-6
ASTLNSPLH